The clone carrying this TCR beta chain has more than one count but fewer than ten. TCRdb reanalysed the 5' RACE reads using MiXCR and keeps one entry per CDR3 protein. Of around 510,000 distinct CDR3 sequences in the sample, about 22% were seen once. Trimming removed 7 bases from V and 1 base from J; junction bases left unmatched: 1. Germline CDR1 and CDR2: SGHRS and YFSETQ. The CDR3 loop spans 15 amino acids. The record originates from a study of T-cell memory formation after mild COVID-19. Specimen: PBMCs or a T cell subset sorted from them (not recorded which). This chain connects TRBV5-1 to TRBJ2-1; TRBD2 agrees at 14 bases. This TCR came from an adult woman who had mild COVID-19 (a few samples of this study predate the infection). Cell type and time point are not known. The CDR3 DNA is TGCGCCAGCGGGACTAGCGGGAGTTCCTACAATGAGCAGTTCTTC. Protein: CASGTSGSSYNEQFF.